Here is one T cell receptor (beta chain) with its context. What it binds is unknown. This record belongs to a study of OX40 agonist ivuxolimab in advanced cancers. Study-level background: Patients got intravenous ivuxolimab at 0.01 to 10 mg/kg every 2 weeks. Of the patients, three showed partial responses, one with hepatocellular carcinoma and two with cutaneous melanoma. General study results and limits: There was clonal expansion of CD4+ and CD8+ blood T cells by week 6 at 0.1 to 3.0 mg/kg. Nonresponders included some who also had low normalized T-cell clonal expansion.

The CDR3 is 15 amino acids. Germline CDR1 reads MGHDK; CDR2 reads SYGVNS. The germline V and J ends were trimmed by 0 bases and 3 bases, with 8 bases remaining between them. TCRdb's copy holds only in-frame clones and misses some; the assay was immunoSEQ multiplex PCR. The sample includes roughly 50,000 clones, roughly 89% of them seen just once. The V gene is TRBV25-1, the J gene TRBJ1-4; possibly TRBD1 for D (6 bases). The specimen comprised CD4+ or CD8+ T cells sorted from blood, sampled in a trial of the OX40 agonist ivuxolimab. The sequence was collected from an adult with an advanced solid tumor such as melanoma, head and neck, liver or kidney cancer. CDR3 DNA sequence: TGTGCCAGCAGTGAATATGAGGGGGCTAATGAAAAACTGTTTTTT. Amino acids: CASSEYEGANEKLFF.